The 5 T cell receptor beta chains below come from one sample, sequenced in a study of cytomegalovirus exposure and HLA in healthy donors. Amplification used 60 Vbeta primers and 13 Jbeta primers. Here immunoSEQ multiplex PCR was the method, and the copy in TCRdb shows in-frame clones only, minus some. The sample has over 90,000 clones; roughly three quarters are singletons. The sample comprised PBMCs. All receptors come from a male donor in good health and CMV-seropositive.

The chain uses TRBV6-6 and TRBJ1-5; unclear D gene. This CDR3 is 16 amino acids long. Deletions cut 0 bases from V and 0 bases from J, with 9 bases between. Germline V gives CDR1 MNHNY, CDR2 SVGAGI (reference sequence). DNA of the CDR3: TGTGCCAGCAGTTACTCGAGCGTGGCTAGCAATCAGCCCCAGCATTTT. Protein product: CASSYSSVASNQPQHF.

The chain has TRBV19 and TRBJ2-7, with 7 bases aligning to TRBD1. Per germline, CDR1 LNHDA and CDR2 SQIVND (reference sequence). CDR3 length: 16 residues. Losses at the gene ends were 4 bases for V and 1 base for J; bases not matched to a gene: 10. The CDR3 loop reads CASSTQARQGSYEQYF. The CDR3 region has the DNA TGTGCCAGTAGTACGCAGGCCAGACAGGGATCCTACGAGCAGTACTTC.

The rearrangement joins TRBV29-1 to TRBJ2-6; the match to TRBD2 covers 7 bases. The V gene end was trimmed by 6 bases and the J gene end by 1 base; junction bases not matched to a gene: 0. The CDR3 spans 13 residues. Germline assignment: CDR1 SQVTM and CDR2 ANQGSEA. The DNA for the CDR3 is TGCAGCGTGCGGGGGTCTGGGGCCAACGTCCTGACTTTC. It encodes CSVRGSGANVLTF. The complete variable domain, with remaining parts taken from reference TRBV29-1 and TRBJ2-6, reads SAVISQKPSRDICQRGTSLTIQCQVDSQVTMMFWYRQQPGQSLTLIATANQGSEATYESGFVIDKFPISRPNLTFSTLTVSNMSPEDSSIYLCSVRGSGANVLTFGAGSRLTVL.

The chain uses TRBV9 and TRBJ1-1; D is ambiguous. The CDR3 runs to 13 residues. The V gene's germline CDR1 is SGDLS and CDR2 YYNGEE. The V end was cut by 0 bases, the J end by 6 bases, with 9 bases between. The CDR3 nucleotides read TGTGCCAGCAGCGTAGACATGGCGGCTGAAGCTTTCTTT. Protein sequence: CASSVDMAAEAFF.

V usage is TRBV5-1 and J usage is TRBJ2-7, with TRBD2 identical over 10 bases. The CDR3 loop spans 13 amino acids. CDR1 SGHRS and CDR2 YFSETQ come from the germline V gene. The junction had 7 bases not matched to a gene; V was cut back by 4 bases and J by 9 bases. CDR3 sequence (DNA): TGCGCCAGCAGCCAGGAGGAGCGGGAGGGGCAGTACTTC. It is translated as CASSQEEREGQYF.